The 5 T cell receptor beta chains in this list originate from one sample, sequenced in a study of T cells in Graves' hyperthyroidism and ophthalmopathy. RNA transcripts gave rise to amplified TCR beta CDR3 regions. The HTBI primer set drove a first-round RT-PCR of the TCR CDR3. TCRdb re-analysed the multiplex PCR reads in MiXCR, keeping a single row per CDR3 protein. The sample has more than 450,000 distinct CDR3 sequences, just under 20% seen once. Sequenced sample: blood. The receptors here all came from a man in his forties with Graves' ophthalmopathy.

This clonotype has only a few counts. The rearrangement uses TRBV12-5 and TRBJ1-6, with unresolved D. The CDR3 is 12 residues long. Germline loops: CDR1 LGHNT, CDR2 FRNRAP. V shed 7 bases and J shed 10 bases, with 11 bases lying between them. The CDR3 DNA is TGTGCTAGTGCCACCGCGGGATCACCCCTCCACTTT. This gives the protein CASATAGSPLHF.

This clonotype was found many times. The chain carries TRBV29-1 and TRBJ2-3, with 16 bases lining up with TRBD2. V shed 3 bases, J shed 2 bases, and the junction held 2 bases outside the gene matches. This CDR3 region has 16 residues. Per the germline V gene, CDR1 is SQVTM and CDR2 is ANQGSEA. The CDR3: CSVEGTSGRDTDTQYF. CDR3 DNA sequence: TGCAGCGTTGAGGGGACTAGCGGGAGGGACACAGATACGCAGTATTTT.

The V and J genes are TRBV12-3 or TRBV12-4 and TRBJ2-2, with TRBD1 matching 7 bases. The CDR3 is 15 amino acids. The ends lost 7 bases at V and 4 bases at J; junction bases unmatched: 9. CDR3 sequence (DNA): TGTGCCAGCACCGTTCCAAACAGGGGCACCGGGGAGCTGTTTTTT. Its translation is CASTVPNRGTGELFF.

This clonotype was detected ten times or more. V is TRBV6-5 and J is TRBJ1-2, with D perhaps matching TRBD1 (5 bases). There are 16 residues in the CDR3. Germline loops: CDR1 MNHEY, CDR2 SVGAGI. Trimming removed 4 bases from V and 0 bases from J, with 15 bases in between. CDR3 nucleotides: TGTGCCAGCAGTTCCCGTTCGGGACGTACTAACTATGGCTACACCTTC. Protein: CASSSRSGRTNYGYTF.

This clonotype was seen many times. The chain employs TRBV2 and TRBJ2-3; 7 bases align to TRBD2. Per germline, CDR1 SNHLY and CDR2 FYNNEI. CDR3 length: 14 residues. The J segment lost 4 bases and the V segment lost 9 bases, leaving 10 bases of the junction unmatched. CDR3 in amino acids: CARSKGLVADTQYF. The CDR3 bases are TGTGCCAGGTCTAAAGGACTAGTGGCAGATACGCAGTATTTT.